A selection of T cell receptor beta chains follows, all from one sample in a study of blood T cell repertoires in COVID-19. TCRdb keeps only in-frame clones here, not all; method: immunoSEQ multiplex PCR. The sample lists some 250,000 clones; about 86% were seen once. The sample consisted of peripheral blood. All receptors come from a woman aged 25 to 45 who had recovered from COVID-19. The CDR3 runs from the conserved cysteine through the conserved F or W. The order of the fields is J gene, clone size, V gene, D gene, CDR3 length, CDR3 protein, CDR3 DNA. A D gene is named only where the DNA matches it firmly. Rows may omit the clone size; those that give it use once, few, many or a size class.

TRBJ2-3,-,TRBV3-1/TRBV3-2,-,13,CASSQPGLDTQYF,TGTGCCAGCAGCCAACCGGGTTTGGATACGCAGTATTTT
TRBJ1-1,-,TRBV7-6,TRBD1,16,CASSLAGGRGNTEAFF,TGTGCCAGCAGCTTGGCAGGGGGCAGGGGGAACACTGAAGCTTTCTTT
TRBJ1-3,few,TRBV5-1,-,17,CASSLDGGRDSGNTIYF,TGCGCCAGCAGCTTGGATGGGGGCCGGGACTCTGGAAACACCATATATTTT
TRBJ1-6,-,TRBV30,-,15,CAWTRREGVNSPLHF,TGTGCCTGGACTCGCAGGGAGGGTGTTAATTCACCCCTCCACTTT
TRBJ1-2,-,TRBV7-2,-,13,CASSPDRNYGYTF,TGTGCCAGCAGCCCTGACAGGAATTATGGCTACACCTTC
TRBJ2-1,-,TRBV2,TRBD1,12,CASSPDRGKQFF,TGTGCCAGCAGTCCGGACAGGGGGAAGCAGTTCTTC
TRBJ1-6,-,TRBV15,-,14,CATSRDNRNSPLHF,TGTGCCACCAGCAGAGATAATCGGAATTCACCCCTCCACTTT
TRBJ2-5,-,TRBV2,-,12,CASSTGLETQYF,TGTGCCAGCAGTACAGGGCTGGAGACCCAGTACTTC
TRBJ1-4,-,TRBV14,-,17,CATMPGGIPATNEKLFF,TGTGCCACTATGCCCGGGGGTATACCTGCAACTAATGAAAAACTGTTTTTT
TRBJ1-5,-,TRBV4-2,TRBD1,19,CASSKGRDRGPLSNQPQHF,TGTGCCAGCAGCAAGGGCCGGGACAGGGGTCCCCTTAGCAATCAGCCCCAGCATTTT
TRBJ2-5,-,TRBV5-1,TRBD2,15,CASSIGTSGQETQYF,TGCGCCAGCAGCATCGGGACTAGCGGGCAAGAGACCCAGTACTTC
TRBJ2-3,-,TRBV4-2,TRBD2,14,CASSQVAGRDTQYF,TGTGCCAGCAGCCAAGTAGCGGGGAGAGATACGCAGTATTTT
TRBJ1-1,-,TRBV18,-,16,CASSPGTGLMNTEAFF,TGTGCCAGCTCACCAGGTACGGGACTGATGAACACTGAAGCTTTCTTT
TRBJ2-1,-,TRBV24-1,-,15,CATSDPRGAGNEQFF,TGTGCCACCAGTGATCCACGGGGGGCGGGGAATGAGCAGTTCTTC
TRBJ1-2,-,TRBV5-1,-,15,CASSLTGVSSYGYTF,TGCGCCAGCAGCTTAACAGGCGTATCAAGCTATGGCTACACCTTC
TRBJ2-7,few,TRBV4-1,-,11,CASRRGNEQYF,TGCGCCAGCAGGAGAGGGAACGAGCAGTACTTC
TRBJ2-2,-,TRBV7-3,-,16,CASSVTGSPNTGELFF,TGTGCCAGCAGCGTTACAGGGTCCCCGAACACCGGGGAGCTGTTTTTT
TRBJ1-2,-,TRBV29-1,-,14,CSVDLAGVGYGYTF,TGCAGCGTTGACCTTGCAGGGGTTGGGTATGGCTACACCTTC
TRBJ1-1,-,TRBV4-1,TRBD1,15,CASSSLTGMNTEAFF,TGCGCCAGCAGCTCCCTGACAGGGATGAACACTGAAGCTTTCTTT
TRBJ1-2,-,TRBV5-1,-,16,CASSLGAPPRQNGYTF,TGCGCCAGCAGCTTGGGCGCGCCCCCTCGACAGAATGGCTACACCTTC
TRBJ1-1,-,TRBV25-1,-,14,CASSEVGVLGEAFF,TGTGCCAGCAGTGAAGTCGGGGTTCTAGGTGAAGCTTTCTTT
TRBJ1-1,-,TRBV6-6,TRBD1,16,CASSSRKTIGQGEAFF,TGTGCCAGCAGTTCCAGAAAAACTATAGGACAGGGCGAAGCTTTCTTT
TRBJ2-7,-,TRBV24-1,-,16,CATKGVLSAGNNEQYF,TGTGCCACCAAAGGCGTACTTTCGGCAGGCAACAACGAGCAGTACTTC
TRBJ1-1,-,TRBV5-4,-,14,CASSSLGGSTEAFF,TGTGCCAGCAGCTCTTTGGGCGGGAGCACTGAAGCTTTCTTT
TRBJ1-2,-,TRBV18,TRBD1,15,CASSPQTGTYYGYTF,TGTGCCAGCTCACCACAGACAGGGACCTACTATGGCTACACCTTC
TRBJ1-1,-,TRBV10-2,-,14,CASSDPGMNTEAFF,TGCGCCAGCAGTGACCCAGGGATGAACACTGAAGCTTTCTTT
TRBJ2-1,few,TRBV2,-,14,CASSKWDSGNEQFF,TGTGCCAGCAGTAAGTGGGACAGCGGGAATGAGCAGTTCTTC
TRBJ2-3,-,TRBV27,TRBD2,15,CASGLGTSGTDTQYF,TGTGCCAGCGGGCTAGGGACTAGCGGCACAGATACGCAGTATTTT
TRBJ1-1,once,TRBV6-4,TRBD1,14,CASSRDRGVSEAFF,TGTGCCAGCAGTAGAGACAGGGGTGTATCTGAAGCTTTCTTT
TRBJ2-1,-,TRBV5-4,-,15,CASSISGSSYNEQFF,TGTGCCAGCAGCATTAGCGGATCCTCCTACAATGAGCAGTTCTTC
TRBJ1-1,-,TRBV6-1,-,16,CASSEALSLRGAEAFF,TGTGCCAGCAGTGAAGCGCTCTCCTTACGCGGCGCTGAAGCTTTCTTT
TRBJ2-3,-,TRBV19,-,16,CASNPGKGPTHNTQYF,TGTGCCAGTAACCCAGGGAAGGGCCCCACACACAATACGCAGTATTTT
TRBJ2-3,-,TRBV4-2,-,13,CASSQETSNTQYF,TGTGCCAGCAGCCAAGAGACTTCGAATACGCAGTATTTT
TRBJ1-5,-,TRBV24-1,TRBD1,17,CATSDFDRGKRNQPQHF,TGTGCCACCAGTGATTTTGACAGGGGTAAACGCAATCAGCCCCAGCATTTT
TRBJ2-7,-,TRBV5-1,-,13,CASSSLVGYEQYF,TGCGCCAGCAGCTCTCTCGTCGGCTACGAGCAGTACTTC
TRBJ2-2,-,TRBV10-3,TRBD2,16,CAISGPSGENTGELFF,TGTGCCATCAGTGGACCCAGCGGGGAGAACACCGGGGAGCTGTTTTTT
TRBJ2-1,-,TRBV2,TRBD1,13,CASSDRVKGEQFF,TGTGCCAGCAGCGACAGGGTAAAGGGTGAGCAGTTCTTC
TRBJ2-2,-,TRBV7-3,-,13,CASGASNTGELFF,TGTGCCAGCGGGGCCTCAAACACCGGGGAGCTGTTTTTT
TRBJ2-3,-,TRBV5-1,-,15,CASSLAGFITDTQYF,TGCGCCAGCAGCTTGGCGGGGTTCATCACAGATACGCAGTATTTT
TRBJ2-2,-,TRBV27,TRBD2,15,CASSPLAGNTGELFF,TGTGCCAGCAGTCCGTTAGCGGGGAACACCGGGGAGCTGTTTTTT
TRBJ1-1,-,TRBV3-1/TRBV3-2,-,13,CASSQDFNTEAFF,TGTGCCAGCAGCCAAGACTTTAATACTGAAGCTTTCTTT
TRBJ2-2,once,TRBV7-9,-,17,CASSLRGTTSHTGELFF,TGTGCCAGCAGCTTGCGCGGGACCACAAGCCACACCGGGGAGCTGTTTTTT
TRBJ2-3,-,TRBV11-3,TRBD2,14,CASSRGGSTDTQYF,TGTGCCAGCAGCCGCGGGGGGAGCACAGATACGCAGTATTTT
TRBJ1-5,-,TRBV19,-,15,CASVANSGGNQPQHF,TGTGCCAGTGTTGCAAATTCGGGGGGCAATCAGCCCCAGCATTTT
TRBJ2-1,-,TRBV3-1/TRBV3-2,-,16,CASSPQPPDYADEQFF,TGTGCCAGCAGCCCACAACCGCCGGACTATGCCGATGAGCAGTTCTTC
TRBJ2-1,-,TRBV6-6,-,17,CASSLRDLVDFGNEQFF,TGTGCCAGCAGTCTCCGTGACTTAGTAGACTTCGGGAATGAGCAGTTCTTC
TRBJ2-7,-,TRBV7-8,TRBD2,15,CASSPPWGGTYEQYF,TGTGCCAGCAGCCCCCCCTGGGGGGGGACCTACGAGCAGTACTTC
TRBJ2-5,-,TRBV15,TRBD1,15,CATSSGTGARETQYF,TGTGCCACCAGCTCGGGGACAGGGGCAAGGGAGACCCAGTACTTC
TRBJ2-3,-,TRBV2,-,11,CASSVADTQYF,TGTGCCAGCAGTGTAGCAGATACGCAGTATTTT
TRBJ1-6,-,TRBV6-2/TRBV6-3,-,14,CASSTRITGKALHF,TGTGCCAGCAGTACGCGGATAACAGGGAAGGCCCTCCACTTT
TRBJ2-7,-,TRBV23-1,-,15,CASSQSKYPLSEQYF,TGCGCCAGCAGTCAATCTAAATACCCCCTAAGCGAGCAGTACTTC
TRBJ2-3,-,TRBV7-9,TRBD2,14,CASSESPGGSTQYF,TGTGCCAGCAGTGAGAGTCCCGGCGGGAGTACGCAGTATTTT
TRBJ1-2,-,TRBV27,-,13,CASSSSRWYGYTF,TGTGCCAGCAGTTCCTCCCGGTGGTATGGCTACACCTTC
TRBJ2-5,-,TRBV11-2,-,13,CASSLGQQETQYF,TGTGCCAGCAGCTTAGGGCAGCAAGAGACCCAGTACTTC
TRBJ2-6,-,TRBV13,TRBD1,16,CASSSTGRSGANVLTF,TGTGCCAGCAGCTCGACAGGGCGCTCTGGGGCCAACGTCCTGACTTTC
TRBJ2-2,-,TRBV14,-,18,CASSQVGVGAWNTGELFF,TGTGCCAGCAGCCAAGTCGGAGTGGGGGCGTGGAACACCGGGGAGCTGTTTTTT
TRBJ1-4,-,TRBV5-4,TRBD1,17,CASSSLNDREAGEKLFF,TGTGCCAGCAGCTCCCTTAACGACAGGGAGGCTGGGGAAAAACTGTTTTTT